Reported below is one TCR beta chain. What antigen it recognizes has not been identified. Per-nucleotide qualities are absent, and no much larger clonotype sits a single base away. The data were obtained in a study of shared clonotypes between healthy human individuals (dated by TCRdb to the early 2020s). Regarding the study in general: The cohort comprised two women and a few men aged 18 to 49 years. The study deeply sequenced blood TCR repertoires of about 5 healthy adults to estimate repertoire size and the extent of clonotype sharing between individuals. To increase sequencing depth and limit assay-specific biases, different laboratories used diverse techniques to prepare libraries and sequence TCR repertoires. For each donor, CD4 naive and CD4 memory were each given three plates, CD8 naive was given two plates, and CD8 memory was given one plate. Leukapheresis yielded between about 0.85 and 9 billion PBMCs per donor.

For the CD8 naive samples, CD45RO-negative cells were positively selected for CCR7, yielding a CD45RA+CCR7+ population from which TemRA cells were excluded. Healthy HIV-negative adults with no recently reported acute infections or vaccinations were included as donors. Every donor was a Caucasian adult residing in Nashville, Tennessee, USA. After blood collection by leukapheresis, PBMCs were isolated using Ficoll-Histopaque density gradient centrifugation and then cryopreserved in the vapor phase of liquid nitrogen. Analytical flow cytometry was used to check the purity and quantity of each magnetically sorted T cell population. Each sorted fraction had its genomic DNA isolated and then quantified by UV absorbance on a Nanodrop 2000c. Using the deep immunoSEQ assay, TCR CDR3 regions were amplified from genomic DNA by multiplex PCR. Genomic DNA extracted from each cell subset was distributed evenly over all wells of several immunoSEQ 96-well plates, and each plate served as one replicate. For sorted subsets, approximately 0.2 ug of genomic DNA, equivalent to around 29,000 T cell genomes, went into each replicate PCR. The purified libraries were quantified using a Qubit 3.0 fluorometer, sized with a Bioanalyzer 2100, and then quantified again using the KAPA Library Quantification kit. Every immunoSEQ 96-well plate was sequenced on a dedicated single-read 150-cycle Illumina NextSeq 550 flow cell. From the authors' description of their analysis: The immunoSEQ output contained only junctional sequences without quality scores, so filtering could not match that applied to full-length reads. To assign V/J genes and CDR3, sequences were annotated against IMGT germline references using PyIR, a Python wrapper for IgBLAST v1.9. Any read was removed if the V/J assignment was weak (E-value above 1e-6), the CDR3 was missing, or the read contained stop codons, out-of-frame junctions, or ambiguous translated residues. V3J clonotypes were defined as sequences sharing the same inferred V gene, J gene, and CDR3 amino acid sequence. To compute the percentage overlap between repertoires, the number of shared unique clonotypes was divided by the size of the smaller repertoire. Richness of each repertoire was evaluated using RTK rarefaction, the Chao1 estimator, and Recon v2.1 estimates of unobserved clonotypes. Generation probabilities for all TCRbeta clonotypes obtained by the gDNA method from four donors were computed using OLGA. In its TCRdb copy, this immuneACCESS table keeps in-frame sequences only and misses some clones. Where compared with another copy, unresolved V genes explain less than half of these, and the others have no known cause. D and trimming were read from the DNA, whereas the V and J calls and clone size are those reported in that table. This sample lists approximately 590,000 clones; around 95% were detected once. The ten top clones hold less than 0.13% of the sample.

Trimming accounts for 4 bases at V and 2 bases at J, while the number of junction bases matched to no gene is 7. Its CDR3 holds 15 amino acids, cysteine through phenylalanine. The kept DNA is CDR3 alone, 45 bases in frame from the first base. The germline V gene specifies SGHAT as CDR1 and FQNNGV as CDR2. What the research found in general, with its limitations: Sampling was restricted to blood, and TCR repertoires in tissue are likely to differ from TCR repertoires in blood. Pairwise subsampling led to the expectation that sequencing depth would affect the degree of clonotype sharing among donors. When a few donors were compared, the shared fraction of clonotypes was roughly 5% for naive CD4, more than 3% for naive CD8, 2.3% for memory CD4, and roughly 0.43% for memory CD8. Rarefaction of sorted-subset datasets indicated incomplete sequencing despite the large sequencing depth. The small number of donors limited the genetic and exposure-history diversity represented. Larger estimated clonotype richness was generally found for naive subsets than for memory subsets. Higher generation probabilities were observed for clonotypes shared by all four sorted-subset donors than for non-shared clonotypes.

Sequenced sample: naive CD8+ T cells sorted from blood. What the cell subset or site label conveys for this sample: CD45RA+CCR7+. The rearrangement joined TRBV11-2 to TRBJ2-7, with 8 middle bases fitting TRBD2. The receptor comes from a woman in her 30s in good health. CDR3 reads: CASSSSGWRAYEQYF. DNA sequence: TGTGCCAGCAGCTCTAGCGGGTGGAGGGCCTACGAGCAGTACTTC. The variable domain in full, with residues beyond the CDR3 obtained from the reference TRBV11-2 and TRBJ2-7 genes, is EAGVAQSPRYKIIEKRQSVAFWCNPISGHATLYWYQQILGQGPKLLIQFQNNGVVDDSQLPKDRFSAERLKGVDSTLKIQPAKLEDSAVYLCASSSSGWRAYEQYFGPGTRLTVT.